This TCR beta chain was identified during a study of identifying expanded T cells in peripheral blood. Note on this clone: Its antigen is undetermined.

Collection occurred without any documented infections or immune events in donors. TCRdb keeps only in-frame clones here, not all; method: immunoSEQ multiplex PCR. The sample lists about 110,000 clones, about 87% occurring once. The study, taken as a whole, reports: Variance in clone template counts between roughly two-week samples significantly increased with total template count across all healthy donors. Over two and four weeks, about 17 and 20 clones changed, versus 1.2 between replicates.

The clonotype was recovered from a person aged 18-70 years in good health. The specimen was blood.

This chain's CDR3 is CASTGDPYNEQFF. In nucleotides, the CDR3 is TGTGCCAGCACCGGGGACCCATACAATGAGCAGTTCTTC. V and J are TRBV6-1 and TRBJ2-1; D tentatively reads TRBD1 or TRBD2 (5 bases each). CDR3 length: 13 residues. Germline assignment: CDR1 MNHNS and CDR2 SASEGT. Trimming took off 7 bases at V and 4 bases at J, with 11 bases between the two ends.